This T cell receptor beta chain emerged from a study of T cell repertoires in cytomegalovirus infection. Findings of the study overall: The response measured ex vivo was dominated by TCR beta clonotypes (HLA-C-restricted and CMV-specific).

This clonotype was seen repeatedly, ten times or more. Its antigen remains unidentified. The germline V gene encodes CDR1 MNHEY and CDR2 SVGEGT. The CDR3 is 16 amino acids. V gave up 0 bases and J gave up 4 bases, with 16 bases separating them. TCRdb re-analysed the reads in MiXCR, keeping a single row per CDR3 protein. The data hold about 400,000 distinct CDR3 sequences, with about a sixth observed a single time. This chain links TRBV6-2 or TRBV6-3 with TRBJ2-7, with D possibly called TRBD1 or TRBD2 (5 bases each). The sample taken for sequencing was PBMCs. This receptor was identified in a human donor in good health (CMV status not recorded). Some clones in this sample may be carry-over from other donors' samples. The CDR3 loop is CASSYSTAGIIYEQYF. CDR3 DNA: TGTGCCAGCAGTTACTCGACAGCCGGGATCATTTACGAGCAGTACTTC.